This T cell receptor (beta chain) was documented in a study of T cells after yellow fever vaccination (dated by TCRdb to the late 2010s). For the study in its entirety: The SMART-Seq v4 Ultra Low Input RNA kit was used to prepare libraries from fractions with low cell numbers. Blood samples were taken at several timepoints before and after primary and secondary immunization, and bulk PBMC replicates and cell subsets were isolated. Two healthy male donors, one aged 18 to 30 and one aged 30 to 40 years, were included in the cohort. To follow T-cell clones before and after both primary and booster YFV17D yellow fever vaccination, bulk TCR alpha and beta repertoires underwent longitudinal sequencing. Study-wide findings and limitations: Computational filtering was needed because FACS-sorted repertoires could contain abundant contaminating clonotypes from the bulk population. The secondary T-cell response was found to be weaker but faster than the primary response, with a peak reached on day 5 rather than on day 15. A small fraction of clonotypes appeared in both the CD4 and CD8 compartments, likely as a result of convergent recombination. After the booster, most clones that had expanded after primary vaccination were detected again (around 96% of CD4 and 88% of CD8), suggesting broad maintenance of memory. Because the study included only a couple of donors, the extent to which the findings can be generalized is limited.

The germline V gene gives CDR1 as SGHVS and CDR2 as FNYEAQ. The CDR3 contains 13 residues, cysteine and phenylalanine counted. The retained sequence is limited to the CDR3, 39 bases, with the frame set at the first base. Trimming costs V 1 base and J 8 bases, and their ends lie 11 bases apart. TCR cDNA was made using 5'RACE template switching, a step that added a universal primer site and unique molecular identifiers. Priming of cDNA synthesis was performed from both the TCR alpha and TCR beta constant segments. Libraries were amplified in two PCR steps, with sample barcodes and sequencing adapters added in the second step. Libraries were sequenced on Illumina HiSeq 2500 (2x100 bp) or NovaSeq (2x150 bp). The source study handled its data this way. MIGEC handled demultiplexing of reads and collapsing into UMI consensus sequences, while MiXCR performed V(D)J alignment. Using edgeR on replicate PBMC samples, clonotypes were called vaccine-responding if FDR was below 0.01 and the log2 fold change was above 5 up to day 15. Each bulk clonotype was labeled CD4 or CD8 based on which sequenced repertoire, CD4 or CD8, contained the clonotype at higher abundance. TCRdb itself trimmed the public reads at Q25 with fastp, ran MiXCR and retained productive beta chains. CDR3 protein duplicates are merged, each entry listing the most common genes and DNA. The V and J calls and clone size are TCRdb's, not the authors'. The sample profile shows more than 90,000 distinct CDR3 sequences; more than 5.5% of them were found once. The ten largest make up 2.7% of the sample.

The table lists this clonotype with many counts. Its recognized antigen is unknown. No per-base quality is available; no much larger clone lies one base away. What the treatment or condition label conveys for this sample: live attenuated yellow fever vaccine strain. PBMCs were isolated from peripheral blood using a standard Ficoll-Paque protocol. CD4 and CD8 T-cell fractions were isolated with Dynabeads CD4 and CD8 positive selection kits. TriZol was used to extract RNA from bulk PBMCs, from CD4 and CD8 fractions, and from dextramer-positive and dextramer-negative fractions. The sequencing here drew on CD4+ T cells sorted from PBMCs, taken roughly 45 days after the first yellow fever vaccination. The chain couples TRBV7-6 to TRBJ1-2, with an unclear D gene assignment. The source is a man aged 18-30 years who received the YFV17D yellow fever vaccine. The CDR3 sequence is CASSLGGSAGYTF. The sequenced DNA: TGTGCCAGCAGCTTAGGAGGGTCGGCGGGCTACACCTTC.